This TCR beta chain was found in a study of blood T cell repertoires in COVID-19 (dated by TCRdb to 2020 to 2021). For the wider study: Samples from collaborators originated in the United States, Italy and Spain and spanned both the acute and convalescent phases of COVID-19. The prospective study material was composed of cDNA or gDNA derived from T cells, B-cell-depleted T cells, or PBMCs. The dataset comprised deeply sampled blood TCRbeta repertoires from subjects exposed to, actively infected with, or recovered from COVID-19. The repertoires were made available in a free public database intended to serve as a resource for research on the immune response to SARS-CoV-2. Samples were obtained from the ongoing ImmuneRACE study (first 160 participants) and from about 1,300 subjects provided by 6 global collaborators. Nearly every sample came with metadata listing a de-identified subject ID, COVID-19 status, age in years and sex. Where HLA class I and class II types were available, the types were taken from metadata supplied by the sample provider, not from assay-based typing.

TCRbeta CDR3 regions were amplified from genomic DNA using the immunoSEQ Assay, a bias-controlled multiplex PCR. From the authors' description of their analysis: Within the assay, amplification of reference gene primers was used to estimate how many nucleated cells each sample contained. To quantify the absolute abundance of each unique TCRbeta CDR3 rearrangement, sequence reads were collapsed and filtered. For each sample, productive Simpson clonality was calculated as the square root of Simpson's diversity index across productive rearrangements. What TCRdb holds here is the immuneACCESS table cut down to in-frame rearrangements. Part of the clones is not present; checked against another copy, under half of the missing clones reflect an unresolved V gene, and the others are unexplained. V and J calls and clone size are given by that table; D and trimming were obtained from the DNA. This sample comprises 200,000 to 250,000 clones, 84% of them detected only once. Jointly, the top ten make up roughly 1.8% of the sample.

Broad study findings and their caveats: Clinical and demographic metadata were provided uncurated, with the amount varying by source and participant.

On this clone itself: It has no known antigen specificity. There are no base qualities to consult, and no much larger clone falls within one base.

CDR1 and CDR2, looked up from the germline V gene, are SGHAT and FQNNGV. Inclusive of the bounding cysteine and phenylalanine, the CDR3 is 18 residues long. The CDR3 DNA has 54 bases and is translated from base 1. Germline trimming amounts to 1 base on V and 6 bases on J, with 11 as the count of junction bases outside the gene matches. Participants in the prospective study were aged about 18 to 95 years, lived in about two dozen United States geographic areas, and enrolled through a virtual design. To assign participants to cohorts, the prospective study relied on clinical history that participants themselves reported in a screening survey and a study questionnaire. ImmuneRACE Cohort 3 recovered participants were defined by two consecutive negative NP/OP PCR tests, healthcare professional clearance, or symptom resolution. Each participant in the prospective study had whole blood, serum and a nasopharyngeal or oropharyngeal swab collected by mobile phlebotomists. Prospective study participants could optionally give additional blood draws and questionnaires over a 2-month period. Blood samples from the prospective study were shipped frozen or at room temperature prior to DNA extraction.

The rearranged segments are TRBV11-2 and TRBJ1-4, with 10 middle bases fitting TRBD1. This TCR was recovered from a man in his fifties or sixties who had recovered from COVID-19. The sequencing input was PBMCs or T cells enriched from blood (not recorded which). The nucleotides read TGTGCCAGCAGCTTAGCTGAGGGACAGGGGTCGGGTTATGAAAAACTGTTTTTT. Its translation reads: CASSLAEGQGSGYEKLFF.